The present TCR beta chain was sequenced within a study of regulatory T cells in long-lasting Graves disease. Building the TCR beta libraries relied on iRepertoire HTBI primers, and CDR3 regions underwent Arm-PCR. TCRdb analysed the multiplex PCR reads with MiXCR anew, one entry per CDR3 protein. The sample has a few hundred thousand distinct CDR3 sequences, roughly 14% seen once. Of note for this clonotype: Its antigen remains unknown. A much larger clone lies one base from this, so it may be a read error. Since the CDR3 does not end with the conserved phenylalanine or tryptophan, this likely comes from a read error.

Deletions cut 6 bases from V and 6 bases from J, with 17 bases between. Germline values: CDR1 MNHEY, CDR2 SMNVEV (reference sequence). The CDR3 has 14 residues. Time point here: newly diagnosed GD, antithyroid drugs for less than 3 months. PBMCs were the source of the RNA used for TCR sequencing. Patients came from an endocrinology department in Xi'an, China. Peripheral blood, roughly 8.1 milliliters of it, was drawn into EDTA tubes. Study results and limitations: A reduction in accuracy may have resulted from the small sample size. Newly diagnosed patients had higher TCR diversity than persistent Graves' patients did.

The sample was also linked to a second study, of T cells in Graves' hyperthyroidism and ophthalmopathy.

The sample in question was peripheral blood mononuclear cells (PBMCs), obtained at new diagnosis, from a patient treated with antithyroid drugs. The J gene is TRBJ1-1, the V gene TRBV27; maybe TRBD1 (6 bases). The clonotype originates from a young man with Graves disease. This CDR3 is CASRVGTGRPEAFL. CDR3 nucleotide sequence: TGTGCCAGCAGGGTAGGAACAGGGCGCCCTGAAGCTTTCCTT.